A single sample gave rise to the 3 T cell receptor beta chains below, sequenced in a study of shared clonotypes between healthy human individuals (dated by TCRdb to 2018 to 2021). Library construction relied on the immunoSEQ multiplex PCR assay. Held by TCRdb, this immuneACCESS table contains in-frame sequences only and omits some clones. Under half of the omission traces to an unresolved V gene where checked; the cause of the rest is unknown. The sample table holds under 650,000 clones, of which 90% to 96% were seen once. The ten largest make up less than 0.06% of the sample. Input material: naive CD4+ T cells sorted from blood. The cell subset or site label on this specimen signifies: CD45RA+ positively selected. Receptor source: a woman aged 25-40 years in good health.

DNA for the CDR3: TGTGCCAGCAGCCTCTCGCGGGGGGCCGGCAATCAGCCCCAGCATTTT. Translating it yields CASSLSRGAGNQPQHF. The rearrangement uses TRBV4-2 and TRBJ1-5; D perhaps matches TRBD1 (6 bases). CDR1 is LGHNA and CDR2 is YNFKEQ in the germline V gene. V lost 4 bases and J 2 bases, leaving 15 bases between the germline ends. CDR3 length: 16 residues.

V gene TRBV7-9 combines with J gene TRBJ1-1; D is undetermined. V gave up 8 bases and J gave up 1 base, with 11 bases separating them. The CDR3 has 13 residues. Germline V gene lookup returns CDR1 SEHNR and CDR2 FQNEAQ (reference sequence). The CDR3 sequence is CASFWDRNTEAFF. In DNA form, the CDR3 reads TGTGCCAGCTTTTGGGATAGGAACACTGAAGCTTTCTTT. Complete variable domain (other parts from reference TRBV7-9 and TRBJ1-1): DTGVSQNPRHKITKRGQNVTFRCDPISEHNRLYWYRQTLGQGPEFLTYFQNEAQLEKSRLLSDRFSAERPKGSFSTLEIQRTEQGDSAMYLCASFWDRNTEAFFGQGTRLTVV.

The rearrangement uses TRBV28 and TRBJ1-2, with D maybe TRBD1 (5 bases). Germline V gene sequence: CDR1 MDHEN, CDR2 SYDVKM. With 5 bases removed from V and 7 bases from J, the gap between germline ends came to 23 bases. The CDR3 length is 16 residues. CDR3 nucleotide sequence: TGTGCCAGCAGTATACCACGGGGCAGTTACGGTTTTGGCTACACCTTC. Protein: CASSIPRGSYGFGYTF.